This is a list of T cell receptor beta chains from one sample in a study of cytomegalovirus exposure and HLA in healthy donors. TCRdb's table, derived via immunoSEQ multiplex PCR, lists solely in-frame clones and lacks some. This table holds about 110,000 clones. Sequencing used PBMCs. The receptors here all came from a man between 45 and 60 years old in good health and CMV-seronegative. Both conserved end residues are part of each CDR3. The D gene is left open where the match is weak.

d_call j_call v_call cdr3_nt cdr3_aa
TRBD1 TRBJ2-7 TRBV2 TGTGCCACCTCGGGACAGGGGGCAGGGGAGCAGTACTTC CATSGQGAGEQYF
- TRBJ2-1 TRBV7-2 TGTGCCAGCAGCCCCCCCCCGGTCGGCAATGAGCAGTTCTTC CASSPPPVGNEQFF
- TRBJ1-4 TRBV4-2 TGTGCCAGCAGCCAGTCGGGAAGGGTCGGGGAAAAACTGTTTTTT CASSQSGRVGEKLFF
TRBD2 TRBJ2-3 TRBV29-1 TGCAGCGTTGAAGGGGGTAGCGGGAGTTATATAGATACGCAGTATTTT CSVEGGSGSYIDTQYF
- TRBJ2-3 TRBV12-5 TGTGCTAGTGGTAAACAGGTCGAAAGCACAGATACGCAGTATTTT CASGKQVESTDTQYF
- TRBJ2-7 TRBV14 TGTGCCAGCAGCCACTACTACGAGCAGTACTTC CASSHYYEQYF
- TRBJ1-5 TRBV5-6 TGTGCCAGCAGCTTGTGGGCAGGGGGCAATCAGCCCCAGCATTTT CASSLWAGGNQPQHF
- TRBJ2-7 TRBV9 TGTGCCAGCAGCGGAGGCCAAGGCATTTCCTACGAGCAGTACTTC CASSGGQGISYEQYF
- TRBJ2-4 TRBV7-9 TGTGCCAGCAGCACCTCAGGGGCCCAATACTTC CASSTSGAQYF
TRBD2 TRBJ2-2 TRBV7-9 TGTGCCAGCAGCCCCCGGGGGGGCAGGGGTGACACCGGGGAGCTGTTTTTT CASSPRGGRGDTGELFF
TRBD1 TRBJ2-3 TRBV5-4 TGTGCCAGCAGCCGAGACAGGGCCTATCCAGATACGCAGTATTTT CASSRDRAYPDTQYF
- TRBJ1-1 TRBV19 TGTGCCAGTAGTATCGTCCAGTCCACTGAAGCTTTCTTT CASSIVQSTEAFF
TRBD1 TRBJ2-7 TRBV12-5 TGTGCTAGTGGTACCTCCGGGGGACAGGGTAACTTC CASGTSGGQGNF
TRBD2 TRBJ2-1 TRBV4-3 TGCGCCAGCAGTACGGGGGACTACACCTACAATGAGCAGTTCTTC CASSTGDYTYNEQFF
- TRBJ1-1 TRBV6-5 TGTGCCAGCAGTTGGGCCGAGGGGAACACTGAAGCTTTCTTT CASSWAEGNTEAFF
- TRBJ1-4 TRBV5-1 TGCGCCAGCAGCTTGGCGGGGGAGGAAAAACTGTTTTTT CASSLAGEEKLFF
TRBD1 TRBJ2-7 TRBV10-1 TGCGCCAGTTCCTCCGGGACAGGCTACGAGCAGTACTTC CASSSGTGYEQYF
- TRBJ2-2 TRBV5-1 TGCGCCAGCAGCTTGGGGTTACTAGAACCCGGGGAGCTGTTTTTT CASSLGLLEPGELFF
- TRBJ2-3 TRBV7-6 TGTGCCAGCAGCGCCGGTGCGGATACGCAGTATTTT CASSAGADTQYF
TRBD1 TRBJ2-1 TRBV10-3 TGTGCCATCAGTTTTGACAGGGACTACAATGAGCAGTTCTTC CAISFDRDYNEQFF
TRBD1 TRBJ2-7 TRBV25-1 TGTGCCAGCAGCAGGACAGGGCGCCGCTACGAGCAGTACTTC CASSRTGRRYEQYF
- TRBJ1-1 TRBV18 TGTGCCAGCTCACTTACCAGGTCCCCGAACACTGAAGCTTTCTTT CASSLTRSPNTEAFF
- TRBJ2-3 TRBV5-1 TGCGCCAGCAGCCAGGACAGTAGCACAGATACGCAGTATTTT CASSQDSSTDTQYF
- TRBJ1-2 TRBV11-2 TGTGCCAGCAGTCGTACTAACTATGGCTACACCTTC CASSRTNYGYTF
- TRBJ2-1 TRBV10-3 TGTGCCATCAGTCCCACCAAGATAACCACAGGGAGCAATGAGCAGTTCTTC CAISPTKITTGSNEQFF
TRBD1 TRBJ2-7 TRBV11-3 TGTGCCAGCAGCTTAGAGGGCGGGACAGGCTACGAGCAGTACTTC CASSLEGGTGYEQYF
TRBD1 TRBJ1-2 TRBV6-5 TGTGCCAGCAGTTCTCCCGGACAGGGAAACTATGGCTACACCTTC CASSSPGQGNYGYTF
TRBD2 TRBJ2-1 TRBV5-6 TGTGCCAGCAGGGGGCTAGCGGGTGACAATGAGCAGTTCTTC CASRGLAGDNEQFF
- TRBJ1-2 TRBV19 TGTGCCAGTAGTATGGCACACGGCTACACCTTC CASSMAHGYTF
TRBD1 TRBJ1-2 TRBV5-6 TGTGCCAGCAGCCAGACGGGACAGGGCGATGGCTACACCTTC CASSQTGQGDGYTF
- TRBJ2-7 TRBV7-8 TGTGCCAGCAGCTCCAGACGGGTATTAGCGGCGGCCTACGAGCAGTACTTC CASSSRRVLAAAYEQYF
- TRBJ1-1 TRBV7-9 TGTGCCAGCAGCTCTCAGGAGAACACTGAAGCTTTCTTT CASSSQENTEAFF
TRBD2 TRBJ2-1 TRBV7-2 TGTGCCAGCAGTTTTGCGACTAGCGGGATAAGGAATGAGCAGTTCTTC CASSFATSGIRNEQFF
- TRBJ1-5 TRBV7-3 TGTGCCAGCAGTCCCGTTCGGCCCCAGCATTTT CASSPVRPQHF
- TRBJ1-1 TRBV19 TGTGCCAGTAGTGAACCCGAGTCCACTGAAGCTTTCTTT CASSEPESTEAFF
- TRBJ1-1 TRBV18 TGTGCCAGCTCACCCCCAGGGACACCTCTGAACACTGAAGCTTTCTTT CASSPPGTPLNTEAFF
- TRBJ1-2 TRBV19 TGTGCCAGTAGTATAGACAGGGTCCCGAGCGGCTACACCTTC CASSIDRVPSGYTF
- TRBJ1-1 TRBV18 TGTGCCAGCTCACCAAACTCCGGGGGCACTGAAGCTTTCTTT CASSPNSGGTEAFF
- TRBJ2-3 TRBV29-1 TGCAGCGTTCTGGGGCGCAGCACAGATACGCAGTATTTT CSVLGRSTDTQYF
- TRBJ2-5 TRBV6-5 TGTGCCAGCAGTTTCTCTCCGACAGACCAAGAGACCCAGTACTTC CASSFSPTDQETQYF
- TRBJ2-1 TRBV5-4 TGTGCCAGCAGCTTGGATCCTGGTAGAGCAAATGAGCAGTTCTTC CASSLDPGRANEQFF
TRBD1 TRBJ2-7 TRBV19 TGTGCCAGTAGTACGATGTCAGGGGGCTACGAGCAGTACTTC CASSTMSGGYEQYF
TRBD2 TRBJ2-1 TRBV19 TGTGCCAGTAGTATGGGACTAGCGGGACGATCCTACAATGAGCAGTTCTTC CASSMGLAGRSYNEQFF
TRBD1 TRBJ1-1 TRBV10-1 TGCGCCAGCAGCGCGGACAGGGCGTACACTGAAGCTTTCTTT CASSADRAYTEAFF
TRBD2 TRBJ2-2 TRBV6-5 TGTGCTATAGCGGGAGTAAACACCGGGGAGCTGTTTTTT CAIAGVNTGELFF
- TRBJ1-2 TRBV12-5 TGTGCTAGTGGCCCACCTCCAGGGGCGCCGAACTATGGCTACACCTTC CASGPPPGAPNYGYTF
- TRBJ1-1 TRBV29-1 TGCAGCGTTGATAGCACTCTTATGACCACTGAAGCTTTCTTT CSVDSTLMTTEAFF
TRBD1 TRBJ1-2 TRBV5-6 TGTGCCAGCAGCTTGGCCCAGGGGGGTGGCTACACCTTC CASSLAQGGGYTF
- TRBJ2-7 TRBV7-2 TGTGCCAGCAGCTTAGAGAGCGGAAGGGCACACGAGCAGTACTTC CASSLESGRAHEQYF
- TRBJ2-7 TRBV7-9 TGTGCCAGCAGCTTAGGGGCCAGCTCCTACGAGCAGTACTTC CASSLGASSYEQYF
- TRBJ2-5 TRBV5-4 TGTGCCAGCAGCGTGCGAAGCGTTGTAGAGACCCAGTACTTC CASSVRSVVETQYF
TRBD1 TRBJ2-7 TRBV5-1 TGCGCCAGCAGCACAGGACAGGGGGGTTACGAGCAGTACTTC CASSTGQGGYEQYF
- TRBJ1-1 TRBV6-5 TGTGCCAGCAGTTACGGAACAGGGTTGGTCGCTGAAGCTTTCTTT CASSYGTGLVAEAFF